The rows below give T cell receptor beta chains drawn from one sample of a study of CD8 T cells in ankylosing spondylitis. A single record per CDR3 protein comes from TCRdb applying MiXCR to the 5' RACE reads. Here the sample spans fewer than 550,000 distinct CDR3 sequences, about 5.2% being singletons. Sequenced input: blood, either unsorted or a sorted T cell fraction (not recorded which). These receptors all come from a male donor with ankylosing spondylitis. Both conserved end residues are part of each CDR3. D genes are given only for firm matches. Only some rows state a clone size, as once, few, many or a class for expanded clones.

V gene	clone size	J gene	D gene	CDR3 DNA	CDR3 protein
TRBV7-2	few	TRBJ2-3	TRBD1	TGTGCCAGCAGCCGGGGGGACAGGGAATTCACAGATACGCAGTATTTT	CASSRGDREFTDTQYF
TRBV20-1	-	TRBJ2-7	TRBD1	TGCAGTGCTAAGACCGGGACAGTAATCTACGAGCAGTACTTC	CSAKTGTVIYEQYF
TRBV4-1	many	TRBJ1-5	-	TGCGCCAGCAGCCTCTATCACAATCAGCCCCAGCATTTT	CASSLYHNQPQHF
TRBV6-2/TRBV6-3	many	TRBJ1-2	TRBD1	TGTGCCAGCTGGCGACAGGGGACCATCTTGGGTGGCTACACCTTC	CASWRQGTILGGYTF
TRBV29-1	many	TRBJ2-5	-	TGCAGCGTTGAAGTTCAAAGAGAGACCCAGTACTTC	CSVEVQRETQYF
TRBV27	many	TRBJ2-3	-	TGTGCCAGCACGGTTATGGGGAGCGCGGGAGATACGCAGTATTTT	CASTVMGSAGDTQYF
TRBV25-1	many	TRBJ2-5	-	TGTGCCAGCAGTGACATCCTTTTTCCCCAGTACTTC	CASSDILFPQYF
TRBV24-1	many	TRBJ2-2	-	TGTGCCACCAGTGGGGGACGGTGGGGAGACACCGGGGAGCTGTTTTTT	CATSGGRWGDTGELFF
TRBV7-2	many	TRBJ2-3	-	TGTGCCAGCAGCTTAAACGGGGGGCGCACAGATACGCAGTATTTT	CASSLNGGRTDTQYF
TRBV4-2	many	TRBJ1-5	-	TGTGCCAGCAGCCAAGAAGGAGCTGATCAGCCCCAGCATTTT	CASSQEGADQPQHF
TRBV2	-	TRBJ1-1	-	TGTGCCAGCAGTGTCCAGGGAGAGGACACTGAAGCTTTCTTT	CASSVQGEDTEAFF
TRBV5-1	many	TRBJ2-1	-	TGCGCCAGCAGCCTTTTAGGAGTTGAGCAGTTCTTC	CASSLLGVEQFF
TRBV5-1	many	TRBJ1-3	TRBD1	TGCGCCAGCAGCGTCGGGACAGGGAGAAAATTTTCTGGAAACACCATATATTTT	CASSVGTGRKFSGNTIYF
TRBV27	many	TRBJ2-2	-	TGTGCCAGCAGTTTCGTCACCGGGGAGCTGTTTTTT	CASSFVTGELFF
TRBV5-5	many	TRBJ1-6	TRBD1	TGTGCCAGCAGCCTTACCTGGGACAGGGATGGTTCACCCCTCCACTTT	CASSLTWDRDGSPLHF
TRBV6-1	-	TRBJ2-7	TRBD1	TGTGCCAGCAGGCCGGGACAGGCGAGTGGATCCTACGAGCAGTACTTC	CASRPGQASGSYEQYF
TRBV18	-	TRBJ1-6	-	TGTGCCAGCTCACCACGTCAGGGGTTGAATTCACCCCTCCACTTT	CASSPRQGLNSPLHF
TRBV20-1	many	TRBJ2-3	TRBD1	TGCAGTGCGATCTCGACAGGGGGCAACACAGATACGCAGTATTTT	CSAISTGGNTDTQYF
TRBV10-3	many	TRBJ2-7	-	TGTGCCATCAGTGAGACGACAGGGGAGGGCGAGCAGTACTTC	CAISETTGEGEQYF
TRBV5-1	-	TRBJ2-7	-	TGCGCCAGCAGCTTAAAATTCACGGGTTCCGAGCAGTACTTC	CASSLKFTGSEQYF
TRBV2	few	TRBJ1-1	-	TGTGCCAGCAGTGGCCCAGAAGAGGTCCCTGAAGCTTTCTTT	CASSGPEEVPEAFF
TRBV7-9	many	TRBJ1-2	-	TGTGCCAGCAGCTTATCCGCCATAGGTACCTATGGCTACACCTTC	CASSLSAIGTYGYTF
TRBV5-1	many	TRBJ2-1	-	TGCGCCAGCAGCTTGGGGATCGGGGCAAATGAGCAGTTCTTC	CASSLGIGANEQFF
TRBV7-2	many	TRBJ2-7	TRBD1	TGTGCCAGCAGCTTAGTAAGTGACAGGGGCGAGCAGTACTTC	CASSLVSDRGEQYF
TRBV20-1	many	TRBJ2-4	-	TGCAGTGCGGGGGGGCGACTTGCCAAAAACATTCAGTACTTC	CSAGGRLAKNIQYF
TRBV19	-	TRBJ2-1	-	TGTGCCAGTAGTAGAAGGGGCGGATCCTACAATGAGCAGTTCTTC	CASSRRGGSYNEQFF
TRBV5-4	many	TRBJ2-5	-	TGTGCCAGCAGCTTGGACAGTAAAGAGACCCAGTACTTC	CASSLDSKETQYF
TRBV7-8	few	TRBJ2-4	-	TGTGCCAGCAGGATACTTATAGCCAAAAACATTCAGTACTTC	CASRILIAKNIQYF
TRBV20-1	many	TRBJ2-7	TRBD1	TGCAGTGCTAGCGTCAGGGGGCTCTCCTACGAGCAGTACTTC	CSASVRGLSYEQYF
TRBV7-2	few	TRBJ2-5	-	TGTGCCAGCAGCTTTCCAGGGTCACAAGAGACCCAGTACTTC	CASSFPGSQETQYF
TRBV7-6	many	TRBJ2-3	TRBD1	TGTGCCAGCAGCTCCGACAGGGGGGGCACAGATACGCAGTATTTT	CASSSDRGGTDTQYF
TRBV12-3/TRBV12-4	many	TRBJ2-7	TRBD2	TGTGCCAGCAGCGGAACCCCCTCTCTAGCGGGAGGGATCTACGAGCAGTACTTC	CASSGTPSLAGGIYEQYF
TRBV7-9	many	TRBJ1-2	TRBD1	TGTGCCAGCAGCTCACAGGGGCGGGAGAACTATGGCTACACCTTC	CASSSQGRENYGYTF
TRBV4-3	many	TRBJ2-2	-	TGCGCCAGCAGCCAAGATTGGGGCCCTACCTCCACCGGGGAGCTGTTTTTT	CASSQDWGPTSTGELFF
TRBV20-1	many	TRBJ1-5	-	TGCAGTGCCCAGGTAGTGACAGCCAGCACACCCCAGCATTTT	CSAQVVTASTPQHF
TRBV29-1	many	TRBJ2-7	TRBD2	TGCAGCGTTGGGGGACTAGCGGGACTCTACGAGCAGTACTTC	CSVGGLAGLYEQYF
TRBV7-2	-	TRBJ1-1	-	TGTGCCAGCAGCTCACTCATAGGGATCACTGAAGCTTTCTTT	CASSSLIGITEAFF
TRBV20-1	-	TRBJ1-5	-	TGCAGTGCTAGTAGCAGGGACTATAGCAATCAGCCCCAGCATTTT	CSASSRDYSNQPQHF
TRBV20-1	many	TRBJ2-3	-	TGCAGTGTCTCGAACCCCACAGATACGCAGTATTTT	CSVSNPTDTQYF
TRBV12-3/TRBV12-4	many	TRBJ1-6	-	TGTGCCAGCAGTGACCCCGGATCACCCCTCCACTTT	CASSDPGSPLHF
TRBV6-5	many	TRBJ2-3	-	TGTGCCAGCAGTTACCGTCTAGCGACAGATACGCAGTATTTT	CASSYRLATDTQYF
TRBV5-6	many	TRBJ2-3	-	TGTGCCAGCAGCTTACGGACCCCCGGGGATACGCAGTATTTT	CASSLRTPGDTQYF
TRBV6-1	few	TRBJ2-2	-	TGTGCCAGCAGGAAAGCCAGTAACACCGGGGAGCTGTTTTTT	CASRKASNTGELFF
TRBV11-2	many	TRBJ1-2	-	TGTGCCAGCAGCTTAGATTCCCAGGGGCCCTATGGCTACACCTTC	CASSLDSQGPYGYTF
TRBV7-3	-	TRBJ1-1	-	TGTGCCAGCAGCAGAAACCCCCAGAGCATGAACACTGAAGCTTTCTTT	CASSRNPQSMNTEAFF
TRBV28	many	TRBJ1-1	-	TGTGCCAGCACTCCTTGGGTGGAGGGGGTAGCTTTCTTT	CASTPWVEGVAFF
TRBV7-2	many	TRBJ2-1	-	TGTGCCAGCAGCTTAGTTGGCGGGTTAACCTACAATGAGCAGTTCTTC	CASSLVGGLTYNEQFF
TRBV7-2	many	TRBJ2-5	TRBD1	TGTGCCAGCACCAGAGTTGTGGGACAGGCACTCGAGACCCAGTACTTC	CASTRVVGQALETQYF
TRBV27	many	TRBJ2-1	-	TGTGCCAGCAGTAAGTCCAGGTACAATGAGCAGTTCTTC	CASSKSRYNEQFF